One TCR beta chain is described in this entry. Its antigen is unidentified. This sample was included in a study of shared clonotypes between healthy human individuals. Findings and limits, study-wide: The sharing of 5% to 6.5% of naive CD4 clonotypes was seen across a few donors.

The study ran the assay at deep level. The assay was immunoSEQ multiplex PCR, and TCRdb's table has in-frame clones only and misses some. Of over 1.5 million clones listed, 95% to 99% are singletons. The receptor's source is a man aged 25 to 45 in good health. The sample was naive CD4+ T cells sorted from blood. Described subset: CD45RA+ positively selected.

CDR3 DNA sequence: TGCGCCAGCGCTAAGAATACCGGGACAGGGAGCCTCAATGAGCAGTTCTTC. Protein sequence: CASAKNTGTGSLNEQFF. The rearrangement links TRBV5-1 to TRBJ2-1; 9 positions agree with TRBD1. Per germline, CDR1 SGHRS and CDR2 YFSETQ. Losses at the gene ends were 7 bases for V and 6 bases for J; bases not matched to a gene: 17. The CDR3 has 17 residues.